This T cell receptor (beta chain) stems from a study of T cell changes during pregnancy in multiple sclerosis (dated 2019 in TCRdb). The study in broad terms: The study looked at changes in the T cell repertoire across pregnancy in women with multiple sclerosis.

As regards this clone: Its antigen is not yet known. The sample holds no much larger clone one base away, and base qualities are not on file.

Library preparation employed the immunoSEQ multiplex PCR assay. This immuneACCESS table, as held by TCRdb, lists in-frame sequences with V and J called but not all clones. Of the missing ones, under half trace to an unresolved V gene in checked studies; the others have no known cause. This sample comprises roughly 76,000 clones, nearly 95% of them detected only once. Jointly, the top ten make up about 0.3% of the sample. The sequences come from CD4+ T cells from peripheral blood mononuclear cells, collected after pregnancy. The TCR originated in a female donor with multiple sclerosis, enrolled in a pregnancy study.

In nucleotide form, the sequence is TGTGCCAGCAGCAAAGAAGGTAGCGGGAATGCGACCCAGTACTTC. Its translation reads: CASSKEGSGNATQYF. In this chain, TRBV21-1 is recombined with TRBJ2-5; the D call in the table, TRBD2, was not verified against the DNA. TRBV21-1 represents a pseudogene. Taken from cysteine to phenylalanine, the CDR3 has 15 residues. Here the CDR3 DNA is all that survives: 45 bases in frame from base 1.